This TCR beta chain was sequenced in a study of patients and donors after allogeneic stem cell transplantation. A single record per CDR3 protein comes from TCRdb applying MiXCR to the RT-PCR reads. Found here are 12,000 or so distinct CDR3 sequences, around 27% of them singletons; the top ten hold approximately 55%. This clonotype turned up a few times. V trimming: 1 base; J trimming: 6 bases; junction bases outside the gene matches: 12. This CDR3 has 16 residues. Germline lookup yields CDR1 SQVTM and CDR2 ANQGSEA. What was sequenced was blood, either unsorted or a sorted T cell fraction (not recorded which). The receptor comes from a human donor who was either an allogeneic HSCT recipient or a stem cell or donor lymphocyte infusion donor (not recorded which). It is not recorded whose cells these are; they may come from a transplant donor. The gene calls are TRBV29-1 and TRBJ2-7, with TRBD1 identical over 10 bases. DNA of the CDR3: TGCAGCGTTGAAGGTCTCCCGGGACAGGGGATGCGCGAGCAGTACTTC. This sequence encodes CSVEGLPGQGMREQYF.